The clone carrying this TCR beta chain was counted between two and nine times. The record originates from a study of low-dose radiotherapy and immunotherapy resistance in tumors. About the research overall: Every two weeks, the protocol called for intravenous cyclophosphamide at 200 mg/m2. It was given one day before each radiation and immunotherapy administration. Oral administration of aspirin 300 mg daily occurred for four cycles, commencing at cycle 1 day 1.

cDNA synthesis used a TRAV/TRBV-specific primer set for both chains. TCR amplification involved 20 to 25 PCR cycles with a constant-region primer and V-primer adapter. In vitro transcription amplified isolated mRNA. MiXCR, applied by TCRdb to the reads, yields one record per CDR3 protein. The top ten hold approximately 4% of the sample, which has more than 90,000 distinct CDR3 sequences, less than 25% seen once. The time point: after trial treatment. The treatment is: LDRT plus nivolumab, ipilimumab, low-dose cyclophosphamide and aspirin (RACIN trial). Treatment of the donors consisted of nivolumab and ipilimumab (plus aspirin, low-dose cyclophosphamide and low-dose radiotherapy). The sample here was PBMCs, taken after low-dose radiotherapy plus immunotherapy. The receptor was isolated from a male donor with prostate cancer.

The DNA of the CDR3 is TGTGCCAGCAGTTCGCCCCGGGGGCTAGCGGGGGGCAGACGACATACGCAGTATTTT. It yields the protein CASSSPRGLAGGRRHTQYF. The rearrangement links TRBV6-8 to TRBJ2-3; 11 nucleotides line up with TRBD2. Germline V gene data show CDR1 as MNHGY and CDR2 as SAAAGT. After removal of 4 bases from V and 7 bases from J, the junction contained 19 bases not matched to a gene. The CDR3 extends over 19 amino acids.